Below are 7 T cell receptor beta chains sequenced from a single sample in a study of beta chain features in type 1 diabetes. The isolated RNA, all of it, was reverse transcribed, so expressed TCRB transcripts were what got sequenced. Clones were sequenced by immunoSEQ multiplex PCR, and TCRdb holds only the in-frame ones, with some missing. The sample carries 900,000 or so clones, roughly 15% recorded once. Material: naive CD4+ T cells from blood. These receptors were obtained from a young woman in good health.

This clone was recorded a few times. The chain has TRBV29-1 and TRBJ1-1, with D uncertain. Trimming shortened V by 7 bases and J by 5 bases, and 5 bases separated the two germline ends. Germline CDR1 and CDR2: SQVTM and ANQGSEA. This CDR3 comprises 9 residues. The CDR3 nucleotides read TGCAGCGCGGGGACTGAAGCTTTCTTT. This gives the protein CSAGTEAFF.

This clone was found a few times. CDR3 DNA: TGTGCCAGTAGTATTTTTGGTGGAAACACTGAAGCTTTCTTT. This encodes CASSIFGGNTEAFF. The chain combines TRBV19 with TRBJ1-1; the D is unclear. CDR3 length: 14 amino acids. The V end lost 3 bases, the J end lost 2 bases, and 10 bases lay between the germline ends. The germline V gene has CDR1 LNHDA and CDR2 SQIVND (reference sequence). The variable domain in full, completed from reference TRBV19 and TRBJ1-1, reads DGGITQSPKYLFRKEGQNVTLSCEQNLNHDAMYWYRQDPGQGLRLIYYSQIVNDFQKGDIAEGYSVSREKKESFPLTVTSAQKNPTAFYLCASSIFGGNTEAFFGQGTRLTVV.

The chain couples TRBV11-3 to TRBJ2-1, with TRBD1 matching over 9 bases. From germline, CDR1 is SGHNT and CDR2 YENEEA. J was trimmed by 7 bases and V by 1 base; bases with no gene match: 2. The CDR3 consists of 14 residues. In nucleotides, the CDR3 is TGTGCCAGCAGCTTAGGGACAGGGGTTAATGAGCAGTTCTTC. Translating it yields CASSLGTGVNEQFF.

Only a few counts were recorded for this clone. The chain employs TRBV9 and TRBJ2-2, with D tentatively TRBD1 (6 bases). This CDR3 region has 15 residues. CDR1 is SGDLS and CDR2 is YYNGEE in the germline V gene. Deletions cut 4 bases from V and 0 bases from J, with 10 bases between. The CDR3 coding sequence is TGTGCCAGCAGCCTTGGGACATCGAACACCGGGGAGCTGTTTTTT. Its translation is CASSLGTSNTGELFF.

This clone appeared a few times. The genes are TRBV4-3 and TRBJ2-5, with 9 nucleotides matching TRBD1. Germline V lookup: CDR1 LGHNA, CDR2 YSLEER. Trimming removed 3 bases from V and 3 bases from J; junction bases left unmatched: 8. The CDR3 has 16 residues. CDR3: CASSHLQGAGKETQYF. The CDR3 nucleotides are TGCGCCAGCAGCCACCTACAGGGGGCCGGAAAAGAGACCCAGTACTTC.

The chain links TRBV5-4 to TRBJ2-7, with a weak D call TRBD2 (6 bases). Trimming cost V 4 bases and J 4 bases, with 12 bases left between them. Germline values: CDR1 SGHNT, CDR2 YYREEE (reference sequence). The length of the CDR3 is 13 residues. The CDR3 region is CASSPGLQYEQYF. Here the CDR3 DNA reads TGTGCCAGCAGCCCTGGACTACAGTACGAGCAGTACTTC.

The genes are TRBV6-4 and TRBJ2-3, with D perhaps being TRBD1 or TRBD2 (5 bases each). V dropped 2 bases and J dropped 1 base, with 19 bases sitting between them. Germline CDR1 reads MRHNA; CDR2 reads SNTAGT. This CDR3 is 18 amino acids long. The CDR3 here is CASSDNFGDVDCTDTQYF. In DNA, the CDR3 is TGTGCCAGCAGTGACAATTTTGGGGACGTTGATTGCACAGATACGCAGTATTTT.